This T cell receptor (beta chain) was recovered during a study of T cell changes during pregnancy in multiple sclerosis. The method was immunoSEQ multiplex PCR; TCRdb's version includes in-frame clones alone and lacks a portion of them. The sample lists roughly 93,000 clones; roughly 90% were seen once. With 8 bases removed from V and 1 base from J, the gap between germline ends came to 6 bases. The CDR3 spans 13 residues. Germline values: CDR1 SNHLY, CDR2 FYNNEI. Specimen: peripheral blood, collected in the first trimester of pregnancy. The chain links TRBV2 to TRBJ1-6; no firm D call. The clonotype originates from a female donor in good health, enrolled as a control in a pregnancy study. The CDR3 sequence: CASLSSYNSPLHF. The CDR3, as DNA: TGTGCCAGCTTGTCGTCCTATAATTCACCCCTCCACTTT.